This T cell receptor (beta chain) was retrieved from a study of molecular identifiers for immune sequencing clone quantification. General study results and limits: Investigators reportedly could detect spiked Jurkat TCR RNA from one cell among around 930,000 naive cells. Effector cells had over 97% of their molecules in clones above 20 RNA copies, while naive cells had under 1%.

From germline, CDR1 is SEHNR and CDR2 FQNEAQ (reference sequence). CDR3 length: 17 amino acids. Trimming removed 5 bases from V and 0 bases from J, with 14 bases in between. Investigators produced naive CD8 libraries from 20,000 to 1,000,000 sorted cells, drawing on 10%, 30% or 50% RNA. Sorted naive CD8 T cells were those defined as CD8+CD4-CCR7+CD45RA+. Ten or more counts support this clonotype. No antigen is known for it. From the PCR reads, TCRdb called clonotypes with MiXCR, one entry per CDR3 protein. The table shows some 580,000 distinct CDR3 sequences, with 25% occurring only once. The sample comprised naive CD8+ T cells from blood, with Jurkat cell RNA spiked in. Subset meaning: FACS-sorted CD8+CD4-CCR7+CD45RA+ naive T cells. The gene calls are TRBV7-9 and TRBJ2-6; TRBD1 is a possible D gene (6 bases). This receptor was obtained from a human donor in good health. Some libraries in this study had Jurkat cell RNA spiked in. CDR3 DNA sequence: TGTGCCAGCAGCATACTATCGGACAGCTCTGGGGCCAACGTCCTGACTTTC. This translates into CASSILSDSSGANVLTF.